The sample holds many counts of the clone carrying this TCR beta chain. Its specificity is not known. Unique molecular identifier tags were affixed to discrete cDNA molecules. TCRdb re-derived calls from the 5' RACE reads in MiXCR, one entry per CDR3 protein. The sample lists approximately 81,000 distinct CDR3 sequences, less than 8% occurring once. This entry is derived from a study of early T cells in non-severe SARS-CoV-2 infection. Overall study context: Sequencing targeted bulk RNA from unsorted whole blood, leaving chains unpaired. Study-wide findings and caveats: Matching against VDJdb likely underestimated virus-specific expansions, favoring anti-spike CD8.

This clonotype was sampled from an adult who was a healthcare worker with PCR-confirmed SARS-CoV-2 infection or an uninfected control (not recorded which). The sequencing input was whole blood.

The CDR3 region is CASSGTSNQPQHF. As DNA, the CDR3 is TGTGCCAGCTCGGGGACAAGCAATCAGCCCCAGCATTTT. J is TRBJ1-5 and V is TRBV27; possibly TRBD1 for D (6 bases). The CDR3 contains 13 residues. The V gene's germline CDR1 is MNHEY and CDR2 SMNVEV (reference sequence). The V end was cut by 8 bases, the J end by 1 base, with 9 bases between.